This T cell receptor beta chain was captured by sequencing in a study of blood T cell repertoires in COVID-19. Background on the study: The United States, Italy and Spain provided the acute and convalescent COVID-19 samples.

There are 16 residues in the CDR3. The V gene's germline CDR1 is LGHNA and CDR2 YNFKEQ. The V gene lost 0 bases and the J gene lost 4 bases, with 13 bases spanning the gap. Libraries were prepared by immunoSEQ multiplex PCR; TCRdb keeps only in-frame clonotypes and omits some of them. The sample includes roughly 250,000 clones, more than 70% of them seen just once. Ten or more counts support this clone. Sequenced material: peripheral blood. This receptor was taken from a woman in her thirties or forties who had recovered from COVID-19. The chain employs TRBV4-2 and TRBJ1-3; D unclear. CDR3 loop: CASSQDGIISGNTIYF. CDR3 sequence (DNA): TGTGCCAGCAGCCAAGACGGGATTATCTCCGGAAACACCATATATTTT.